This TCR beta chain was obtained from a study of a mutant IDH1 vaccine in newly diagnosed glioma. Study-level background: Vaccination was launched 4-6 weeks after radiotherapy alone, or with temozolomide cycles. Sex among treated patients split about 62% male, roughly 38% female; mean age was about 43 years.

Broader study findings: Pseudoprogression appears to have had no connection to changes in top peripheral T cell clonotypes.

Assay used: immunoSEQ multiplex PCR; TCRdb lists only in-frame clones, some missing. The table records roughly 50,000 clones, about 80% of them present only once. Of note for this clone: The antigen is undetermined.

V lost 5 bases to trimming and J lost 2 bases, with 13 bases between them. The CDR3 has 14 residues. Germline V gene lookup returns CDR1 SEHNR and CDR2 FQNEAQ (reference sequence). Time point specified: week 47, end of study. Doses of 300 ug of mutant IDH1 20-mer peptide were given with topical imiquimod. V is TRBV7-9 and J is TRBJ2-7, with no clear D. The sequence was obtained from a woman aged 40 to 55 with glioma. Some clones in this sample may be carry-over from other donors' samples. The sample consisted of PBMCs, taken from a glioma patient whose treatment included an IDH1 peptide vaccine. CDR3 coding DNA: TGTGCCAGCAGCCCTAAGGAGCTTCCCTACGAGCAGTACTTC. Protein product: CASSPKELPYEQYF.